The T cell receptor beta chain described here comes from a study of T-cell memory formation after mild COVID-19 (dated by TCRdb to the early 2020s). Concerning the study at large: Most TCR sequence clusters were specific to one of the two donors. Longitudinal TCRalpha and TCRbeta repertoire sequencing tracked T-cell clones expanding and contracting after mild COVID-19 in two donors. The cohort comprised two young, previously healthy adult volunteers, one female and one male. General study outcomes and caveats: Contracting CD4+ clones were located mainly in the CM and EM memory subsets, whereas CD8+ clones were found to be enriched in EMRA. From day 15 to 85, contracting clones showed balanced CD4/CD8 phenotypes, whereas a second wave of clones that expanded from day 15 to 37 leaned towards CD4+. Some responding clones were detected in pre-infection memory, which suggested that pre-existing cross-reactive memory T cells had joined the SARS-CoV-2 response. SARS-CoV-2 specificity was not confirmed for the second-wave clones peaking on day 37. The study covered only a couple of mild cases, and larger cohorts including severe cases with pre-infection samples were considered necessary.

The CDR3 starts with the cysteine, ends with the phenylalanine, and has 16 residues. This entry keeps only the CDR3 DNA: 48 bases, framed from base 1. V is reduced by 1 base and J by 1 base, leaving a spacing of 13 bases between them. CDR1 SGHTA and CDR2 FQGNSA are derived from the germline V gene. Ten or more counts support this clonotype. Its binding antigen is unknown. No base quality information exists; no much larger clone differs at one position. The sequencer was an Illumina NovaSeq 6000. cDNA libraries for TCRalpha and TCRbeta were prepared by 5'RACE using constant-segment primers, with sample barcodes and unique molecular identifiers added. RNA was extracted from every sample with Trizol reagent. Libraries were amplified in two PCR steps, with a second sample barcode and Illumina TruSeq adapters added in the second step. Libraries were sequenced on an Illumina NovaSeq with 2 x 150 bp paired-end reads. In the authors' own workflow: With migec v1.2.7, reads were demultiplexed and then collapsed into UMI-guided consensus sequences. Using mixcr v2.1.11, UMI consensuses were aligned to TRA and TRB V and J templates and then assembled into clonotypes. A clonotype was counted as expanded or contracted only when both edgeR and NoisET called the clonotype significant, with the noise models trained on biological replicates. For edgeR calls, a false discovery rate-adjusted p below 0.01 and a log2 fold-change threshold of 1 were applied. As an exploratory analysis of dynamics, max-normalized trajectories of the 1000 most abundant clonotypes were examined with PCA combined with hierarchical clustering. Separately sequenced CD4+ and CD8+ repertoires were used to assign the CD4 or CD8 phenotype of responding clones. TCRdb itself trimmed the public reads at Q25 with fastp, ran MiXCR and retained productive beta chains. Each CDR3 protein gets just one entry, which takes the most common genes and DNA from the rows behind it. The V and J calls follow TCRdb's processing rather than the paper's. For this sample there are some 450,000 distinct CDR3 sequences; roughly 20% appear just once. Of the sample, 8.4% is held by the ten largest clones.

Ficoll-Paque density gradient centrifugation was the method used to isolate PBMCs. The source material was PBMCs or a T cell subset sorted from them (not recorded which). The chain couples TRBV7-2 to TRBJ1-1; TRBD1 is a possible D gene, resting on 6 matching bases. The source is an adult woman who had mild COVID-19 (a few samples of this study predate the infection). The sample titles of this study are shuffled in the database, so cell type and time point are left out; the donor was told from shared clones. The CDR3: CASSLDGGLRNTEAFF. The DNA sequence is given as TGTGCCAGCAGCTTAGATGGGGGCCTCAGGAACACTGAAGCTTTCTTT. With all but the CDR3 taken from the reference TRBV7-2 and TRBJ1-1 genes, the full variable domain is: GAGVSQSPSNKVTEKGKDVELRCDPISGHTALYWYRQSLGQGLEFLIYFQGNSAPDKSGLPSDRFSAERTGGSVSTLTIQRTQQEDSAVYLCASSLDGGLRNTEAFFGQGTRLTVV.